This T cell receptor beta chain came from a study of blood T cell repertoires in COVID-19. In the study overall: Sources were T cells, B-cell-depleted T cells, or PBMCs; the material itself was cDNA or gDNA.

This clone was recorded once. Sequencing used immunoSEQ multiplex PCR; TCRdb keeps in-frame clones, though not all of them. The sample lists about 280,000 clones, 83% occurring once. Between the trimmed V and J ends, which lost 7 bases and 0 bases, there was a span of 11 bases. The CDR3 is 14 amino acids. Germline V gene sequence: CDR1 MDHEN, CDR2 SYDVKM. The chain combines TRBV28 with TRBJ2-3, with D perhaps TRBD1 (6 bases). The receptor was derived from a woman aged 45 to 65 who had recovered from COVID-19. Source material: peripheral blood. The CDR3 bases are TGTGCCAGCAACCCGGGACACAGCACAGATACGCAGTATTTT. It specifies CASNPGHSTDTQYF.